Below are 27 T cell receptor beta chains sequenced from a single sample in a study of blood T cell repertoires in COVID-19 (dated by TCRdb to between 2020 and 2021). Library preparation employed the immunoSEQ multiplex PCR assay. This immuneACCESS table, as held by TCRdb, lists in-frame sequences with V and J called but not all clones. Of the missing ones, under half trace to an unresolved V gene in checked studies; the others have no known cause. Counted in this sample were about 240,000 clones; about 88% of them appeared once. Over 6% of the sample comes from the top ten. Input material: peripheral blood. The receptors shown here come from a woman in her 70s with active or convalescent COVID-19.

The genes are TRBV10-3 and TRBJ2-6; no definite D call. In germline, CDR1 is ENHRY, CDR2 SYGVKD. The CDR3 covers 15 residues. Trimming pared 4 bases from V and 1 base from J, leaving 8 bases between. The CDR3 region has the DNA TGTGCCATCAGTGGCGTCTCTTCTGGGGCCAACGTCCTGACTTTC. It translates to CAISGVSSGANVLTF.

V gene TRBV11-3 combines with J gene TRBJ2-6; TRBD1 might be the D (5 bases). This CDR3 is built from 14 residues. V lost 3 bases, J lost 4 bases, and 7 bases lay in between. Germline V CDR1 and CDR2: SGHNT, YENEEA. The CDR3 coding sequence is TGTGCCAGCAGCTTCTCAGGGGGGGCCAACGTCCTGACTTTC. Its translation is CASSFSGGANVLTF.

This clone was detected a few times. The chain links TRBV2 to TRBJ1-2; 7 bases line up with TRBD1. V was pared by 4 bases and J by 6 bases, with 17 bases of the junction left unmatched. The CDR3 covers 17 residues. The germline CDR1 and CDR2 sequences are SNHLY and FYNNEI. The CDR3 DNA follows: TGTGCCAGCAGTGGATCTTTGGGTCCCACAGGGGACCATGGCTACACCTTC. Encoded protein: CASSGSLGPTGDHGYTF.

The chain has TRBV19 and TRBJ1-2; D perhaps matches TRBD1 (6 bases). Germline V gene data show CDR1 as LNHDA and CDR2 as SQIVND (reference sequence). V lost 7 bases and J 4 bases, leaving 10 bases between the germline ends. This CDR3 has 12 residues. The CDR3 loop reads CASMAGVYGYTF. For the CDR3, the DNA is TGTGCCAGTATGGCAGGGGTCTATGGCTACACCTTC.

The chain is built from TRBV27 and TRBJ2-7; 9 nucleotides align to TRBD1. The V gene end was trimmed by 6 bases and the J gene end by 3 bases; junction bases not matched to a gene: 3. Germline CDR1 reads MNHEY; CDR2 reads SMNVEV (reference sequence). This CDR3 contains 13 residues. Here the CDR3 DNA reads TGTGCCAGCAGCCGGGACAGGGACTACGAGCAGTACTTC. Amino acid sequence: CASSRDRDYEQYF.

The chain links TRBV24-1 to TRBJ2-5; 12 bases fit TRBD2. Trimming removed 3 bases from V and 2 bases from J; junction bases left unmatched: 6. The CDR3 sequence is 17 residues long. Germline loops: CDR1 KGHDR, CDR2 SFDVKD. The CDR3, as DNA: TGTGCCACCAGTGATCAACTAGCGGGGGGTCAACAAGAGACCCAGTACTTC. It codes for CATSDQLAGGQQETQYF.

The chain uses TRBV18 and TRBJ1-1, with D tentatively TRBD1 (6 bases). This CDR3 is 17 amino acids long. Per germline, CDR1 KGHSH and CDR2 LQKENI. Deletions cut 3 bases from V and 5 bases from J, with 22 bases between. CDR3 DNA: TGTGCCAGCTCACCTAGAGGGGCAACAGGGCTCGGGACTGAAGCTTTCTTT. Its translation is CASSPRGATGLGTEAFF.

V and J are TRBV7-8 and TRBJ1-3, with no clear D. The CDR3 runs to 16 residues. Germline assignment: CDR1 SGHVS and CDR2 FQNEAQ. V was pared by 5 bases and J by 2 bases, with 16 bases between. The DNA of the CDR3 is TGTGCCAGCAGCCTCGCGGCCTCACTCCCTGGAAACACCATATATTTT. Its translation is CASSLAASLPGNTIYF.

This clone was detected once. The rearrangement links TRBV7-2 to TRBJ1-4; 11 nucleotides agree with TRBD1. Looked up from germline, CDR1 is SGHTA and CDR2 is FQGNSA. V was pared by 6 bases and J by 8 bases, with 8 bases of the junction left unmatched. The CDR3 runs to 15 residues. In DNA form, the CDR3 reads TGTGCCAGCAGTTTTGGGACAGGGGGTACCGAAAAACTGTTTTTT. Encoded protein: CASSFGTGGTEKLFF.

The chain carries TRBV19 and TRBJ1-1; 9 bases fit TRBD1. Germline CDR1 reads LNHDA; CDR2 reads SQIVND (reference sequence). V trimming: 6 bases; J trimming: 6 bases; junction bases outside the gene matches: 8. The CDR3 runs to 14 residues. CDR3 sequence: CASSKTGGISEAFF. CDR3 nucleotides: TGTGCCAGTAGCAAGACAGGGGGAATCTCTGAAGCTTTCTTT.

This chain uses TRBV7-3 with TRBJ2-3; 8 nucleotides match TRBD2. Per the germline V gene, CDR1 is SGHTA and CDR2 is FQGTGA. The CDR3 extends over 15 amino acids. The V segment lost 6 bases and the J segment 5 bases; nucleotides outside the gene matches: 10. The CDR3 bases are TGTGCCAGCAGAAATACCGGGGGGGCAGAAGATACGCAGTATTTT. Encoded protein: CASRNTGGAEDTQYF.

Comment on this clone: Additional DNA sequences in this sample encode the identical CDR3. This chain joins TRBV12-3 or TRBV12-4 and TRBJ1-1; tentative D call: TRBD1 (5 bases). Trimming pared 3 bases from V and 1 base from J, leaving 6 bases between. This CDR3 comprises 13 residues. The CDR3 protein is CASSFRENTEAFF. The CDR3 region has the DNA TGTGCCAGCAGTTTCAGGGAGAACACTGAAGCTTTCTTT.

The chain recombines TRBV19 with TRBJ2-7; 9 bases are shared with TRBD1. Germline values: CDR1 LNHDA, CDR2 SQIVND (reference sequence). There are 15 residues in the CDR3. J was trimmed by 4 bases and V by 4 bases; bases with no gene match: 8. CDR3 in DNA: TGTGCCAGTAGTAAACCGGGACAGGGCGGATACGAGCAGTACTTC. Translating it yields CASSKPGQGGYEQYF.

The chain couples TRBV7-8 to TRBJ2-7; possible D gene TRBD2, 6 bases. The germline V gene encodes CDR1 SGHVS and CDR2 FQNEAQ. CDR3 length: 12 residues. V lost 7 bases and J 7 bases, leaving 14 bases between the germline ends. CDR3 loop: CASTGGRGEQYF. The CDR3 nucleotides read TGTGCCAGCACCGGGGGACGAGGAGAGCAGTACTTC.

V is TRBV7-9 and J is TRBJ1-1, with D uncertain. The CDR3 loop spans 12 amino acids. The V end was cut by 0 bases, the J end by 6 bases, with 5 bases between. The germline gives CDR1 SEHNR, CDR2 FQNEAQ (reference sequence). The DNA for the CDR3 is TGTGCCAGCAGCTTAGCTCTGTCTGAAGCTTTCTTT. It codes for CASSLALSEAFF.

The rearrangement uses TRBV18 and TRBJ2-2, with D possibly matching TRBD2 (5 bases). Germline loops: CDR1 KGHSH, CDR2 LQKENI. The CDR3 loop spans 16 amino acids. V lost 3 bases, J lost 7 bases, and 18 bases lay in between. CDR3 DNA sequence: TGTGCCAGCTCACCTTCTAGCCAGGTGGTCATCGGGGAGCTGTTTTTT. Residues: CASSPSSQVVIGELFF.

The V call is TRBV29-1, the J call TRBJ2-1; D call uncertain. CDR1 SQVTM and CDR2 ANQGSEA come from the germline V gene. V gave up 5 bases and J gave up 5 bases, with 10 bases separating them. The CDR3 is made up of 12 amino acids. The CDR3 here is CSVRPSNNEQFF. The CDR3 DNA reads TGCAGCGTTCGTCCCAGTAACAATGAGCAGTTCTTC.

The gene calls are TRBV2 and TRBJ2-3; TRBD1 agrees at 9 bases. CDR3 length equals 15 residues. Unmatched junction bases numbered 4, after V lost 3 bases and J lost 3 bases. Germline CDR1 SNHLY, CDR2 FYNNEI. In nucleotides, the CDR3 is TGTGCCAGCAGTGAGGACAGGGGTCGGACAGATACGCAGTATTTT. Translated: CASSEDRGRTDTQYF.

V usage is TRBV6-4 and J usage is TRBJ1-6; D is perhaps TRBD1 (6 bases). The CDR3 sequence is 14 residues long. The V gene's germline CDR1 is MRHNA and CDR2 SNTAGT. V gave up 2 bases and J gave up 9 bases, with 11 bases separating them. CDR3 region: CASSDTGGGSPLHF. The CDR3 DNA reads TGTGCCAGCAGTGACACGGGAGGGGGTTCACCCCTCCACTTT.

The CDR3 region has the DNA TGTGCCATCAGTGTGGGGGGAAGAGGAGATCAGCCCCAGCATTTT. Amino acid sequence: CAISVGGRGDQPQHF. The chain links TRBV10-3 to TRBJ1-5, with a possible D match to TRBD1 (5 bases). V was clipped by 4 bases and J by 5 bases, with 15 bases between them. This CDR3 has 15 residues. Germline CDR1 is ENHRY and CDR2 is SYGVKD.

This CDR3 is CASSPTDHGYTF. CDR3 DNA sequence: TGTGCCAGCAGTCCGACAGACCATGGCTACACCTTC. The chain couples TRBV6-5 to TRBJ1-2, with a weak D call TRBD1 (5 bases). The CDR3 is 12 amino acids. Germline CDR1 reads MNHEY; CDR2 reads SVGAGI. V gave up 5 bases and J gave up 6 bases, with 10 bases separating them.

The rearrangement links TRBV6-5 to TRBJ1-5; D uncertain. The CDR3 runs to 15 residues. Germline lookup yields CDR1 MNHEY and CDR2 SVGAGI. Trimming removed 5 bases from V and 0 bases from J, with 11 bases in between. This CDR3 reads CASSPRPYSNQPQHF. CDR3 sequence (DNA): TGTGCCAGCAGTCCTAGGCCTTATAGCAATCAGCCCCAGCATTTT.

This clone was observed a few times. The chain carries TRBV6-4 and TRBJ1-6; 7 bases align to TRBD1. The germline V gene encodes CDR1 MRHNA and CDR2 SNTAGT. With V trimmed by 10 bases and J by 8 bases, 8 bases remained unmatched. The CDR3 extends over 13 amino acids. The CDR3 nucleotides are TGTGCCACCCAACAGGGGCCGGATTCACCCCTCCACTTT. This gives the protein CATQQGPDSPLHF.

This clone was detected once. The gene calls are TRBV3-1 (or the pseudogene TRBV3-2) and TRBJ2-3; D is unclear. This CDR3 has 12 amino acids. Germline CDR1 is LGHDT and CDR2 is YNNKEL (reference sequence). Between the trimmed V and J ends, which lost 6 bases and 6 bases, there was a span of 10 bases. CDR3 nucleotide sequence: TGTGCCAGCAGTACGGTATGGGATACGCAGTATTTT. Translating gives CASSTVWDTQYF.

V is TRBV5-1 and J is TRBJ2-1, with 12 positions matching TRBD1. Unmatched junction bases numbered 15, after V lost 8 bases and J lost 6 bases. The CDR3 has 17 residues. Germline V CDR1 and CDR2: SGHRS, YFSETQ. CDR3 DNA sequence: TGCGCCAGTTCGGGACAGGGGGCGACCTCACCCTCCAATGAGCAGTTCTTC. This translates into CASSGQGATSPSNEQFF. The whole variable domain, filled in from reference TRBV5-1 and TRBJ2-1, reads KAGVTQTPRYLIKTRGQQVTLSCSPISGHRSVSWYQQTPGQGLQFLFEYFSETQRNKGNFPGRFSGRQFSNSRSEMNVSTLELGDSALYLCASSGQGATSPSNEQFFGPGTRLTVL.

The CDR3 sequence: CASMGSGNTIYF. CDR3 DNA: TGTGCCAGCATGGGGAGCGGAAACACCATATATTTT. The V and J genes are TRBV6-5 and TRBJ1-3; D unresolved. This CDR3 is 12 amino acids long. Germline V lookup: CDR1 MNHEY, CDR2 SVGAGI. V was shortened by 7 bases and J by 4 bases, with 8 bases between the two germline ends.

The gene calls are TRBV6-6 and TRBJ2-5, with TRBD1 identical over 8 bases. With V trimmed by 4 bases and J by 7 bases, 8 bases remained unmatched. The CDR3 contains 14 residues. Germline V lookup: CDR1 MNHNY, CDR2 SVGAGI (reference sequence). CDR3 amino acids: CASSFLDRAVTQYF. The CDR3 nucleotides are TGTGCCAGCAGTTTCTTGGACAGGGCTGTGACCCAGTACTTC.